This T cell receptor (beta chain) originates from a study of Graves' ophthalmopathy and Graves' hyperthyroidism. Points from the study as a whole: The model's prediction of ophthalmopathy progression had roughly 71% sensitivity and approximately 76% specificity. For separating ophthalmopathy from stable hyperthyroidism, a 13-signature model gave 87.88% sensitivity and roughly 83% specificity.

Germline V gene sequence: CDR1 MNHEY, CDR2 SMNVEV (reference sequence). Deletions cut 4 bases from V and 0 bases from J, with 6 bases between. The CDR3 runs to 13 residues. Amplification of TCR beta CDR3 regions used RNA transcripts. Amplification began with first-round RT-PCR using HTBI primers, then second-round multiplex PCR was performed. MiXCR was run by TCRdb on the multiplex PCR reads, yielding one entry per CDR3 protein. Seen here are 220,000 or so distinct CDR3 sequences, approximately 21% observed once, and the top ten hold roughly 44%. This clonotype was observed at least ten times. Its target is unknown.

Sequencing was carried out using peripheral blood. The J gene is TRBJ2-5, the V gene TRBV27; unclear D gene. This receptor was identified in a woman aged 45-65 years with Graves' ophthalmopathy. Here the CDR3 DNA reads TGTGCCAGCAGTTCTTGGAACCAAGAGACCCAGTACTTC. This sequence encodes CASSSWNQETQYF.